This T cell receptor (beta chain) is drawn from a study of shared clonotypes between healthy human individuals. Adults of Caucasian background living in Nashville, Tennessee made up all donors. A deep-level run was used for the assay. Sequencing of unsorted PBMC DNA was carried out using ten immunoSEQ deep assay plates. Measured with immunoSEQ multiplex PCR; TCRdb has only the in-frame clones, and not every one. Among about half a million clones listed, roughly 80% were seen once. Whole-study findings and limits: Clonotype sharing among donors was thought likely to change with sequencing depth.

Turning to this clone: Its antigen remains unknown.

There are 16 residues in the CDR3. V shed 2 bases and J 4 bases; nucleotides not matched to a gene: 9. The germline V gene encodes CDR1 SGHDT and CDR2 YYEEEE. The chain employs TRBV5-6 and TRBJ1-2; TRBD1 aligns across 9 bases. Sequences were obtained from PBMCs. The receptor was derived from a woman between 40 and 50 years old in good health. Some clones in this sample may be carry-over from other donors' samples. This chain's CDR3 is CASSLGTGGRGYGYTF. Here the CDR3 DNA reads TGTGCCAGCAGCTTAGGAACAGGGGGCAGGGGCTATGGCTACACCTTC.